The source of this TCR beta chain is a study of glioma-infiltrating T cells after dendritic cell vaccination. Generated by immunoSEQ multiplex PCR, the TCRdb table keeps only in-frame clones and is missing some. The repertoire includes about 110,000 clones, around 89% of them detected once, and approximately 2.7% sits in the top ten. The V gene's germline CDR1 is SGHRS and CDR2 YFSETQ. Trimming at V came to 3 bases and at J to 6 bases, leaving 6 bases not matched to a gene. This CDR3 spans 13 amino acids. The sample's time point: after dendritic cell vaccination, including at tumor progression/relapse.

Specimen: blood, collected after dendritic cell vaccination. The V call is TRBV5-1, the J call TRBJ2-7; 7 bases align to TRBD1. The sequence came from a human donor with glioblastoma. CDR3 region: CASSWQTGLEQYF. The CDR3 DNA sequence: TGCGCCAGCAGCTGGCAGACAGGGCTCGAGCAGTACTTC. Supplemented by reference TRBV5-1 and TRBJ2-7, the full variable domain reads KAGVTQTPRYLIKTRGQQVTLSCSPISGHRSVSWYQQTPGQGLQFLFEYFSETQRNKGNFPGRFSGRQFSNSRSEMNVSTLELGDSALYLCASSWQTGLEQYFGPGTRLTVT.